The text below deals with one T cell receptor (beta chain). From the RT-PCR reads, TCRdb called clonotypes with MiXCR, one entry per CDR3 protein. The data show approximately 33,000 distinct CDR3 sequences, about 63% seen once. This entry belongs to a study of yellow fever vaccine responses in identical twins. This CDR3 is built from 15 residues. The J segment lost 3 bases and the V segment lost 6 bases, leaving 5 bases of the junction unmatched. Germline V gives CDR1 PRHDT, CDR2 FYEKMQ (reference sequence). The sample in question was T cells from blood (PBMCs), unsorted or a sorted subset (not recorded which), obtained before or after yellow fever vaccination (not recorded which). This TCR derives from a woman aged 18 to 35 who received the yellow fever vaccine. The genes are TRBV13 and TRBJ2-2; 9 bases are a match to TRBD1. The CDR3 is CASRTGQGYTGELFF. CDR3 DNA: TGTGCCAGCAGGACCGGACAGGGGTACACCGGGGAGCTGTTTTTT.